The 19 T cell receptor beta chains in this list originate from one sample, sequenced in a study of shared clonotypes between healthy human individuals. The method was immunoSEQ multiplex PCR; TCRdb's version includes in-frame clones alone and lacks a portion of them. The profile shows around 2,000,000 clones, roughly 96% of them singletons. Sequencing input: naive CD4+ T cells sorted from blood. Subset described: CD45RA+ positively selected. Receptors were obtained from a man between 18 and 35 years old in good health.

The rearrangement links TRBV9 to TRBJ2-5, with D unclear. This CDR3 has 15 amino acids. The germline V gene has CDR1 SGDLS and CDR2 YYNGEE. Trimming shortened V by 0 bases and J by 1 base, and 10 bases separated the two germline ends. CDR3 nucleotides: TGTGCCAGCAGCGTAGCCCCCCAGAGCCAAGAGACCCAGTACTTC. Protein sequence: CASSVAPQSQETQYF.

The chain couples TRBV19 to TRBJ2-7; 7 nucleotides agree with TRBD1. The germline CDR1 and CDR2 sequences are LNHDA and SQIVND (reference sequence). CDR3 size: 14 residues. Unmatched junction bases numbered 6, after V lost 4 bases and J lost 3 bases. The CDR3 here is CASSTSDRSYEQYF. The CDR3 DNA follows: TGTGCCAGTAGTACGTCGGACAGGAGCTACGAGCAGTACTTC.

The chain recombines TRBV27 with TRBJ2-3, with a tentative D call TRBD1 (5 bases). CDR1 and CDR2 from the germline V gene are MNHEY and SMNVEV (reference sequence). V was trimmed by 3 bases and J by 5 bases, leaving 9 bases between them. The CDR3 covers 13 residues. In nucleotides, the CDR3 is TGTGCCAGCAGTTTCCTAGGGGTAGATACGCAGTATTTT. Amino acid sequence: CASSFLGVDTQYF.

This clone was seen a handful of times. V and J are TRBV5-4 and TRBJ2-3; the D is unclear. Trimming removed 3 bases from V and 2 bases from J, with 4 bases in between. The V gene's germline CDR1 is SGHNT and CDR2 YYREEE (reference sequence). This CDR3 contains 12 residues. For the CDR3, the DNA is TGTGCCAGCAGCTGGGACACAGATACGCAGTATTTT. Its translation: CASSWDTDTQYF.

The rearrangement uses TRBV28 and TRBJ1-4; a weak D match, TRBD1 (6 bases). Trimming stripped 6 bases from V and 8 bases from J, with 19 bases between. The CDR3 is 15 amino acids. The germline V gene encodes CDR1 MDHEN and CDR2 SYDVKM. CDR3 loop: CASREGTTGHEKLFF. CDR3 bases: TGTGCCAGCAGGGAGGGGACAACTGGGCACGAAAAACTGTTTTTT.

The table lists this clone with a count of one. The chain links TRBV5-1 to TRBJ2-1, with 10 bases aligning to TRBD2. This CDR3 is 16 amino acids long. The ends lost 4 bases at V and 8 bases at J; junction bases unmatched: 12. Germline V gene lookup returns CDR1 SGHRS and CDR2 YFSETQ. The CDR3 spells CASSRLLAGLNYEQFF. The CDR3 DNA follows: TGCGCCAGCAGCCGATTACTAGCGGGACTTAATTATGAGCAGTTCTTC.

The DNA of the CDR3 is TGTGCCAGCAGCCCACGACCCTCTAATGAAAAACTGTTTTTT. This gives the protein CASSPRPSNEKLFF. The chain couples TRBV9 to TRBJ1-4; D is unclear. Looked up from germline, CDR1 is SGDLS and CDR2 is YYNGEE. This CDR3 comprises 14 residues. V lost 4 bases and J lost 3, with 10 bases in between.

This sequence joins TRBV19 and TRBJ2-3; 11 nucleotides line up with TRBD2. V lost 3 bases and J lost 3; bases outside the gene matches: 2. The CDR3 sequence is 15 residues long. In germline, CDR1 is LNHDA, CDR2 SQIVND (reference sequence). CDR3 sequence reads: CASSITSGRTDTQYF. DNA of the CDR3: TGTGCCAGTAGTATTACTAGCGGGAGAACAGATACGCAGTATTTT. Based on the CDR3 plus reference TRBV19 and TRBJ2-3, the full variable domain is DGGITQSPKYLFRKEGQNVTLSCEQNLNHDAMYWYRQDPGQGLRLIYYSQIVNDFQKGDIAEGYSVSREKKESFPLTVTSAQKNPTAFYLCASSITSGRTDTQYFGPGTRLTVL.

The chain carries TRBV27 and TRBJ2-7; D call uncertain. V was trimmed by 3 bases and J by 3 bases, leaving 15 bases between them. CDR3 length equals 15 residues. Germline lookup yields CDR1 MNHEY and CDR2 SMNVEV (reference sequence). The CDR3 sequence is CASSFLLGLVYEQYF. The CDR3 DNA follows: TGTGCCAGCAGTTTTCTCTTGGGCCTGGTCTACGAGCAGTACTTC.

V gene TRBV30 combines with J gene TRBJ2-3; 14 nucleotides match TRBD2. The junction had 6 bases not matched to a gene; V was cut back by 0 bases and J by 1 base. This CDR3 has 18 amino acids. Germline CDR1 is GTSNPN and CDR2 is SVGIG (reference sequence). DNA for the CDR3: TGTGCCTGGAGTGTAGGACTAGCGGGAGGATGGGGCACAGATACGCAGTATTTT. It encodes CAWSVGLAGGWGTDTQYF.

The gene calls are TRBV11-1 and TRBJ1-1; D unclear. The CDR3 covers 13 residues. Germline-derived CDR1 and CDR2 are SGHAT and FQDESV (reference sequence). The V gene lost 5 bases and the J gene lost 7 bases, with 14 bases spanning the gap. The CDR3 reads CASSPYFASEAFF. CDR3 DNA sequence: TGTGCCAGCAGCCCCTACTTTGCGAGTGAAGCTTTCTTT.

The rearrangement links TRBV4-2 to TRBJ2-1; maybe TRBD1 (5 bases). CDR1 LGHNA and CDR2 YNFKEQ come from the germline V gene. The V end was cut by 0 bases, the J end by 1 base, with 7 bases between. The CDR3 sequence is 15 residues long. The DNA of the CDR3 is TGTGCCAGCAGCCAAGACAGGGTTTCCTACAATGAGCAGTTCTTC. It translates to CASSQDRVSYNEQFF.

The chain couples TRBV2 to TRBJ2-7; 9 bases line up with TRBD1. CDR1 and CDR2 (germline): SNHLY, FYNNEI. Trimming removed 1 base from V and 5 bases from J; junction bases left unmatched: 3. The CDR3 runs 14 residues. The CDR3 here is CASSEEQGADEQYF. In DNA form, the CDR3 reads TGTGCCAGCAGTGAAGAACAGGGGGCGGACGAGCAGTACTTC. The whole variable domain, remainder taken from reference TRBV2 and TRBJ2-7, is EPEVTQTPSHQVTQMGQEVILRCVPISNHLYFYWYRQILGQKVEFLVSFYNNEISEKSEIFDDQFSVERPDGSNFTLKIRSTKLEDSAMYFCASSEEQGADEQYFGPGTRLTVT.

This chain links TRBV30 with TRBJ1-3; unclear D gene. The CDR3 is made up of 13 amino acids. V lost 1 base and J 4 bases, leaving 8 bases between the germline ends. Germline assignment: CDR1 GTSNPN and CDR2 SVGIG (reference sequence). CDR3 DNA: TGTGCCTGGAGTGAGATGATAGGAAACACCATATATTTT. Protein sequence: CAWSEMIGNTIYF.

The V and J genes are TRBV19 and TRBJ1-1, with 9 bases fitting TRBD1. V gave up 5 bases and J gave up 2 bases; unmatched junction bases: 9. This CDR3 is built from 16 residues. CDR1 and CDR2 (germline): LNHDA, SQIVND (reference sequence). The CDR3 here is CASSRRPGQGNTEAFF. The DNA for the CDR3 is TGTGCCAGTAGTCGACGACCGGGACAGGGCAACACTGAAGCTTTCTTT.

The chain links TRBV6-5 to TRBJ2-3, with D perhaps TRBD1 (6 bases). The CDR3 is made up of 15 amino acids. Germline lookup yields CDR1 MNHEY and CDR2 SVGAGI. The V end lost 4 bases, the J end lost 4 bases, and 15 bases lay between the germline ends. The CDR3 loop reads CASSSPGRGPDTQYF. CDR3 DNA: TGTGCCAGCAGTTCCCCGGGCAGGGGCCCAGATACGCAGTATTTT.

Notes on this clone: This sample includes further DNA sequences coding for the same CDR3. The V call is TRBV9, the J call TRBJ2-2, with D unresolved. CDR3 size: 14 residues. Germline V gene lookup returns CDR1 SGDLS and CDR2 YYNGEE. Trimming took off 0 bases at V and 8 bases at J, with 11 bases between the two ends. CDR3 in DNA: TGTGCCAGCAGCGTAGGGGGTGCTGGAGGGGAGCTGTTTTTT. Its protein is CASSVGGAGGELFF.

This clone has just a few counts. This sequence joins TRBV5-6 and TRBJ2-7, with TRBD1 identical over 7 bases. The junction had 0 bases not matched to a gene; V was cut back by 3 bases and J by 3 bases. This CDR3 has 12 amino acids. Germline V gives CDR1 SGHDT, CDR2 YYEEEE. CDR3 DNA: TGTGCCAGCAGCTGGGACAGCTACGAGCAGTACTTC. Protein product: CASSWDSYEQYF.

The J gene is TRBJ2-1, the V gene TRBV7-2; 11 bases are a match to TRBD2. The CDR3 contains 15 residues. Germline V gene data show CDR1 as SGHTA and CDR2 as FQGNSA. After removal of 5 bases from V and 3 bases from J, the junction contained 3 bases not matched to a gene. The CDR3, as DNA: TGTGCCAGCAGCCCGGGACTAGCGGTCTACAATGAGCAGTTCTTC. Translating it yields CASSPGLAVYNEQFF.